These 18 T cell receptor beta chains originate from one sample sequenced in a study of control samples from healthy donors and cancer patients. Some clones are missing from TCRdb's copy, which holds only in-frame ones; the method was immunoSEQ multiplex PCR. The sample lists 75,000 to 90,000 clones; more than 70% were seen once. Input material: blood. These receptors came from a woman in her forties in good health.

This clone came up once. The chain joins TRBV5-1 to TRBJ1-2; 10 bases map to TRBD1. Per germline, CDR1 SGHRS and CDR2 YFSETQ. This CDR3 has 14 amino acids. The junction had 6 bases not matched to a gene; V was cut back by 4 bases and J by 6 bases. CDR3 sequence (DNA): TGCGCCAGCAGCCTGAAGACAGGGGGCAATGGCTACACCTTC. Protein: CASSLKTGGNGYTF.

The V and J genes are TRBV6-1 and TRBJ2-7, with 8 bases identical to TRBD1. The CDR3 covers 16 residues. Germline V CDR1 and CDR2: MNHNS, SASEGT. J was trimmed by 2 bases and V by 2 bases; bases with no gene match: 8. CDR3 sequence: CASSEYRTGWTYEQYF. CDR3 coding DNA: TGTGCCAGCAGTGAATATCGGACAGGGTGGACCTACGAGCAGTACTTC.

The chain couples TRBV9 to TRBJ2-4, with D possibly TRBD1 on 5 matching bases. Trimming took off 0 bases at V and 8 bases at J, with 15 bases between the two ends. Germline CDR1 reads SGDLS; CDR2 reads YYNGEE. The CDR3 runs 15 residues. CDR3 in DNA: TGTGCCAGCAGCGTAGATTCTGGGGCGATGGACATTCAGTACTTC. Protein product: CASSVDSGAMDIQYF.

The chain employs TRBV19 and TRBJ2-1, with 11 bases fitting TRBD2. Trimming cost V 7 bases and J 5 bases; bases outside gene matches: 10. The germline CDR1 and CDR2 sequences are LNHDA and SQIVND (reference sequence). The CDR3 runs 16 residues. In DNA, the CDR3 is TGTGCCAGTACTCCCGGAGGACTAGCGGGTAACAATGAGCAGTTCTTC. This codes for CASTPGGLAGNNEQFF.

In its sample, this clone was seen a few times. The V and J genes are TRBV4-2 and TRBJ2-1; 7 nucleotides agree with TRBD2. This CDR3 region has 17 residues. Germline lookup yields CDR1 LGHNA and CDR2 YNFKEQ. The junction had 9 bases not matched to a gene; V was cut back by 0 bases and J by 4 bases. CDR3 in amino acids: CASSQESLGGGYNEQFF. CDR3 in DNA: TGTGCCAGCAGCCAAGAAAGCTTGGGCGGGGGATACAATGAGCAGTTCTTC.

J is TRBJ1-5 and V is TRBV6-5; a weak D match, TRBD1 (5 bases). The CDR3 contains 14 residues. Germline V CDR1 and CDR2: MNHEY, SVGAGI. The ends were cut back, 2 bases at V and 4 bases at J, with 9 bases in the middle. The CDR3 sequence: CASSYGGGNQPQHF. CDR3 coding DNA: TGTGCCAGCAGTTACGGGGGGGGAAATCAGCCCCAGCATTTT.

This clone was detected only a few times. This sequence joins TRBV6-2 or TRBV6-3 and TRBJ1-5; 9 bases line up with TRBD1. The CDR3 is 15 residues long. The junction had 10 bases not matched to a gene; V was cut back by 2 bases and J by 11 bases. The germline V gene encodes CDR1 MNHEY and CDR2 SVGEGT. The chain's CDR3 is CASSYGGQGVSTQHF. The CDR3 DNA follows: TGTGCCAGCAGTTACGGGGGACAGGGAGTTTCGACCCAGCATTTT.

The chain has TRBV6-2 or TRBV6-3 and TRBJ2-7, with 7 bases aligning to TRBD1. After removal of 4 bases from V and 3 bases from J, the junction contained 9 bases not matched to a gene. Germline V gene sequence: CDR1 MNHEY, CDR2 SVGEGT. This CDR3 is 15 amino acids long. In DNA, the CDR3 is TGTGCCAGCAGTTCGCCCACAGGGGATGACTACGAGCAGTACTTC. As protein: CASSSPTGDDYEQYF.

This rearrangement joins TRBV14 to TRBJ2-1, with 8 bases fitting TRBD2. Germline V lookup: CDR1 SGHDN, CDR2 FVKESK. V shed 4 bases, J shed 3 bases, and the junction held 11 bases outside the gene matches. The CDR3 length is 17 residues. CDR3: CASSPWRGDPNYNEQFF. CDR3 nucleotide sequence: TGTGCCAGCAGCCCCTGGCGGGGGGACCCAAACTACAATGAGCAGTTCTTC.

The CDR3 is CASSRGLAGPAGELFF. In DNA, the CDR3 is TGCGCCAGCAGCCGGGGACTAGCGGGGCCGGCCGGGGAGCTGTTTTTT. This sequence joins TRBV5-1 and TRBJ2-2; 13 bases match TRBD2. CDR3 length: 16 residues. Per germline, CDR1 SGHRS and CDR2 YFSETQ. Trimming cost V 4 bases and J 6 bases; bases outside gene matches: 6. The full variable domain, its missing parts supplied by reference TRBV5-1 and TRBJ2-2, is KAGVTQTPRYLIKTRGQQVTLSCSPISGHRSVSWYQQTPGQGLQFLFEYFSETQRNKGNFPGRFSGRQFSNSRSEMNVSTLELGDSALYLCASSRGLAGPAGELFFGEGSRLTVL.

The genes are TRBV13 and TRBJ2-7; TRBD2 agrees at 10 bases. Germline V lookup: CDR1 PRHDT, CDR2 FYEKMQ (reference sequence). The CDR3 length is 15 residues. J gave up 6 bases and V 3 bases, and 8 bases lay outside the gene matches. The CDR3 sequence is CASSFKGAGGLEQYF. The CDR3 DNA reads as TGTGCCAGCAGCTTCAAAGGAGCGGGGGGGCTCGAGCAGTACTTC.

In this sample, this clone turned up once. This CDR3 reads CASSQTSGYNEQFF. DNA for the CDR3: TGTGCCAGCAGTCAAACTAGCGGTTACAATGAGCAGTTCTTC. The rearrangement links TRBV11-3 to TRBJ2-1; 8 nucleotides line up with TRBD2. V shed 6 bases, J shed 4 bases, and the junction held 5 bases outside the gene matches. Germline CDR1 and CDR2: SGHNT and YENEEA. CDR3 length equals 14 residues.

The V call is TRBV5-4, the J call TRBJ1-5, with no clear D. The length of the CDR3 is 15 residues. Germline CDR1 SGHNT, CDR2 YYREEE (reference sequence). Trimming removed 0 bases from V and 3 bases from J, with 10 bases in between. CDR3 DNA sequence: TGTGCCAGCAGCTTGGGAGGCAGAGACAATCAGCCCCAGCATTTT. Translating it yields CASSLGGRDNQPQHF. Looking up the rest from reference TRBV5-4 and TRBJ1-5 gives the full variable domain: ETGVTQSPTHLIKTRGQQVTLRCSSQSGHNTVSWYQQALGQGPQFIFQYYREEENGRGNFPPRFSGLQFPNYSSELNVNALELDDSALYLCASSLGGRDNQPQHFGDGTRLSIL.

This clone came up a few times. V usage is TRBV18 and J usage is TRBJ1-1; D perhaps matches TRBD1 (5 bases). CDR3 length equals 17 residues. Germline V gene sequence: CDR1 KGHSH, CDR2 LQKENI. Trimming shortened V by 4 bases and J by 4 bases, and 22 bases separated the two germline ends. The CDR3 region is CASSRLRDSAGGTEAFF. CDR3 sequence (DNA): TGTGCCAGCTCACGACTCCGAGACAGCGCAGGCGGCACTGAAGCTTTCTTT.

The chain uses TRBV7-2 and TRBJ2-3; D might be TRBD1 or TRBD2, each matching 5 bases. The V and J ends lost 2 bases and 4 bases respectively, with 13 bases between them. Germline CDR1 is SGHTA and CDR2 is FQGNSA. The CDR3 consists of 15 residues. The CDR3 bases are TGTGCCAGCAGCTTACGGCTGGGGGTGGCAGATACGCAGTATTTT. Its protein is CASSLRLGVADTQYF.

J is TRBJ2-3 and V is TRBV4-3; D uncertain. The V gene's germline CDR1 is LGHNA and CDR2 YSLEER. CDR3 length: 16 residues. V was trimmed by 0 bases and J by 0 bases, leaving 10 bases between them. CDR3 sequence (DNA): TGCGCCAGCAGCCAAGATCCCGCGGCTAGCACAGATACGCAGTATTTT. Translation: CASSQDPAASTDTQYF.

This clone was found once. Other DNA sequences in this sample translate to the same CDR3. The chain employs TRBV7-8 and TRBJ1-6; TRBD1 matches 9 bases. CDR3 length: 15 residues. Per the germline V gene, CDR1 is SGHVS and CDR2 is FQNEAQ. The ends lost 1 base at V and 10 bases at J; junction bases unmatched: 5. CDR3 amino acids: CASSLVGQGRSPLHF. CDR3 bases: TGTGCCAGCAGCTTAGTAGGACAGGGGAGATCACCCCTCCACTTT.

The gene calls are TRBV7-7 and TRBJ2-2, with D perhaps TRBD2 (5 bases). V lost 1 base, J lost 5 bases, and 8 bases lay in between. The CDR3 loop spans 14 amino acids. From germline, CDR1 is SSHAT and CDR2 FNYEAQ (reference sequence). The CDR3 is CASSLVSGTGELFF. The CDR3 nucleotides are TGTGCCAGCAGCTTAGTGTCGGGGACCGGGGAGCTGTTTTTT.